This passage covers 4 T cell receptor beta chains from one sample sequenced in a study of vaccination effects on CD4 cells after COVID-19. Which antigens these TCRs recognize remains unknown. The assay was immunoSEQ multiplex PCR, and TCRdb's table has in-frame clones only and misses some. This table has about 40,000 clones, around 66% appearing once. Cells that had been cultured for less than eleven days were the source of isolated CD4+ T cells. Subjects were given two BNT162b2 or mRNA-1273 vaccine doses. The source was CD4+ T cells from PBMCs cultured without peptide, collected after COVID-19 vaccination. The receptor source for this set is a human donor who received a COVID-19 vaccine.

The V gene is TRBV12-3 or TRBV12-4, the J gene TRBJ2-1, with unresolved D. This CDR3 contains 12 residues. Trimming left V 5 bases short and J 11 bases short, with 13 bases between. CDR3 in DNA: TGTGCCAGCAGTACCCGCACCGGCAAGCAGTTCTTC. Its protein is CASSTRTGKQFF.

This clone was recorded a few times. The rearrangement links TRBV2 to TRBJ2-7; TRBD2 agrees at 12 bases. V dropped 6 bases and J dropped 3; count of bases not matched to a gene: 0. From germline, CDR1 is SNHLY and CDR2 FYNNEI. This CDR3 is built from 13 residues. CDR3 nucleotide sequence: TGTGCCAGCAGACTAGCGGGGGGCTACGAGCAGTACTTC. Translating it yields CASRLAGGYEQYF. The full variable domain, completed using reference TRBV2 and TRBJ2-7, is EPEVTQTPSHQVTQMGQEVILRCVPISNHLYFYWYRQILGQKVEFLVSFYNNEISEKSEIFDDQFSVERPDGSNFTLKIRSTKLEDSAMYFCASRLAGGYEQYFGPGTRLTVT.

There are a few counts of this clone. The rearrangement uses TRBV6-5 and TRBJ1-2; 7 bases are shared with TRBD1. CDR3 length: 13 amino acids. Trimming removed 8 bases from V and 5 bases from J; junction bases left unmatched: 8. Germline assignment: CDR1 MNHEY and CDR2 SVGAGI. The DNA for the CDR3 is TGTGCCAGCGGGACAGATATGGGTTATGGCTACACCTTC. This codes for CASGTDMGYGYTF.

As regards this clone: In the same sample, other DNA sequences code for this CDR3. J is TRBJ1-2 and V is TRBV29-1; TRBD1 might be the D (5 bases). V was cut by 6 bases and J by 5 bases, with 10 bases left in between. The CDR3 has 11 residues. Germline-derived CDR1 and CDR2 are SQVTM and ANQGSEA. CDR3 loop: CSVWGNYGYTF. In DNA, the CDR3 is TGCAGCGTGTGGGGGAATTATGGCTACACCTTC. Together with reference TRBV29-1 and TRBJ1-2, the CDR3 gives the full variable domain: SAVISQKPSRDICQRGTSLTIQCQVDSQVTMMFWYRQQPGQSLTLIATANQGSEATYESGFVIDKFPISRPNLTFSTLTVSNMSPEDSSIYLCSVWGNYGYTFGSGTRLTVV.